This T cell receptor beta chain is drawn from a study of T cell responses to AZD1222 COVID-19 vaccine. Points from the study as a whole: The donors showed a predominance of white British ancestry and of females, with possible underestimation of clonal diversity. After two AZD1222 doses, spike-specific TCR breadth and depth rose versus day 0.

Trimming cost V 1 base and J 9 bases; bases outside gene matches: 9. Per the germline V gene, CDR1 is LGHDT and CDR2 is YNNKEL (reference sequence). This CDR3 is built from 15 residues. This clone appeared a single time. Its matching antigen is unknown. Sequencing used immunoSEQ multiplex PCR; TCRdb keeps in-frame clones, though not all of them. The repertoire holds about 130,000 clones, with roughly 87% as singletons. The TCR originated in an adult in good health. This chain joins TRBV3-1 (or the pseudogene TRBV3-2) and TRBJ2-1; TRBD2 aligns across 7 bases. The input for sequencing was peripheral blood, taken on day 0 of AZD1222 vaccination. CDR3 nucleotide sequence: TGTGCCAGCAGCCAAGTTACCAGCGGGGCGGTTGAGCAGTTCTTC. Translated, it gives CASSQVTSGAVEQFF.